This T cell receptor (beta chain) is drawn from a study of T-cell memory formation after mild COVID-19. It was 5'RACE with constant-segment primers that produced the TCR alpha and TCR beta cDNA libraries, which carried sample barcodes and UMIs. MiXCR, applied by TCRdb to the 5' RACE reads, yields one record per CDR3 protein. The sample lists about 210,000 distinct CDR3 sequences; roughly 27% were seen once. This sequence originates from an adult woman who had mild COVID-19 (a few samples of this study predate the infection). Cell type and time point are not known. The sequencing sample was made of PBMCs or a T cell subset sorted from them (not recorded which).

CDR3 DNA: TGTGCCAGCAGCTGGCAGGTCCGGGGCCCCTACAATGAGCAGTTCTTC. Translated: CASSWQVRGPYNEQFF. The chain joins TRBV5-5 to TRBJ2-1; D may match TRBD1 or TRBD2 (5 bases each). CDR1 SGHKS and CDR2 YYEKEE come from the germline V gene (reference sequence). Trimming pared 3 bases from V and 2 bases from J, leaving 15 bases between. The CDR3 spans 16 residues.